This T cell receptor (beta chain) was observed in a study of blood T cell repertoires in COVID-19. TCRdb keeps only in-frame clones here, not all; method: immunoSEQ multiplex PCR. The table has 150,000 to 200,000 clones, 84% seen once; the top ten hold 3.2%. All enrollees were about 18 to 100 years old and from roughly 22 US areas. Cohort allocation depended upon clinical history that participants reported. V was trimmed by 6 bases and J by 7 bases, leaving 22 bases between them. CDR1 is SGHTA and CDR2 is FQGNSA in the germline V gene. The CDR3 extends over 15 amino acids. The TCR was taken from a woman aged 25 to 45 who had been exposed to COVID-19. The chain combines TRBV7-2 with TRBJ2-7; maybe TRBD2 (5 bases). Sequenced material: PBMCs or T cells enriched from blood (not recorded which). The CDR3 loop reads CASRPRAASKAEQYF. The CDR3 coding sequence is TGTGCCAGCAGACCGAGGGCAGCATCTAAAGCGGAGCAGTACTTC.